The sequence of this T cell receptor (beta chain) was determined in a study of blood T cell repertoires in COVID-19. Study-wide background: COVID-19 samples from acute and convalescent phases originated in the United States, Italy and Spain.

This clone was observed a handful of times. The length of the CDR3 is 13 residues. Per germline, CDR1 SGHAT and CDR2 FQNNGV. Deletions cut 1 base from V and 8 bases from J, with 11 bases between. Profiled with immunoSEQ multiplex PCR; TCRdb holds only in-frame clones, not every one. The data hold some 46,000 clones, with 80% to 90% observed a single time. The clonotype was recovered from a woman older than 75 with COVID-19, enrolled during active disease. The rearrangement uses TRBV11-2 and TRBJ1-2; perhaps TRBD1 as D (6 bases). Sequenced input: peripheral blood. The CDR3 nucleotides read TGTGCCAGCAGCTTAGGGGCAGGGGAAGGCTACACCTTC. As protein: CASSLGAGEGYTF.